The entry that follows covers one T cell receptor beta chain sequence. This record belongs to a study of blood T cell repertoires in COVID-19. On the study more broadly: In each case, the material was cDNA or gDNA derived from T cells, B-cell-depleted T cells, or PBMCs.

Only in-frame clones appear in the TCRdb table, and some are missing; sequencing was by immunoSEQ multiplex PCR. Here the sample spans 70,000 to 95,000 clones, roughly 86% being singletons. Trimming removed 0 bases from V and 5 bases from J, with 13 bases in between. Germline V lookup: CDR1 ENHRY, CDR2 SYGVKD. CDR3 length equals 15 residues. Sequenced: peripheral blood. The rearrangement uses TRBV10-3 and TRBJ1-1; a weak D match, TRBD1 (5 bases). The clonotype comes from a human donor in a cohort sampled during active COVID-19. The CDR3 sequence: CAISESFQGRTEAFF. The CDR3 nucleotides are TGTGCCATCAGTGAGTCATTCCAGGGAAGGACTGAAGCTTTCTTT.